Below, 28 T cell receptor beta chains from the same sample are listed, as sequenced in a study of brain T cells in children with intractable seizures. Regarding time point: blood from clinic visit 5 months post-surgery; TSC patient then seizure free. Some clones are missing from TCRdb's copy, which holds only in-frame ones; the method was immunoSEQ multiplex PCR. Here the sample spans about 350,000 clones, over 90% being singletons. The sequencing used peripheral blood, collected 4 to 5 months after surgery. All receptors derive from a boy under two years old with tuberous sclerosis and intractable seizures.

This clone was observed once. This chain links TRBV9 with TRBJ1-2, with a weak D call TRBD1 (6 bases). V dropped 0 bases and J dropped 4 bases, with 13 bases sitting between them. The CDR3 consists of 15 residues. Germline V gene sequence: CDR1 SGDLS, CDR2 YYNGEE. The DNA for the CDR3 is TGTGCCAGCAGCGTAGGCCAGGGGATTAGCTATGGCTACACCTTC. The encoded protein is CASSVGQGISYGYTF.

Comments on this clone: In the same sample, other DNA sequences code for this CDR3. V is TRBV18 and J is TRBJ1-1; TRBD1 might be the D (6 bases). The CDR3 sequence is 13 residues long. Between the trimmed V and J ends, which lost 3 bases and 2 bases, there was a span of 7 bases. CDR1 and CDR2 from the germline V gene are KGHSH and LQKENI. For the CDR3, the DNA is TGTGCCAGCTCACCGGGACAAAACACTGAAGCTTTCTTT. It codes for CASSPGQNTEAFF.

The rearrangement joins TRBV5-1 to TRBJ2-7, with TRBD1 identical over 10 bases. V was pared by 2 bases and J by 1 base, with 6 bases of the junction left unmatched. The CDR3 runs to 16 residues. CDR1 SGHRS and CDR2 YFSETQ come from the germline V gene. CDR3 amino acids: CASSLDRQGASYEQYF. CDR3 sequence (DNA): TGCGCCAGCAGCTTAGATCGACAGGGGGCTTCCTACGAGCAGTACTTC.

The chain uses TRBV10-2 and TRBJ2-3; TRBD2 matches at 8 bases. Losses at the gene ends were 7 bases for V and 4 bases for J; bases not matched to a gene: 7. The length of the CDR3 is 14 residues. Germline loops: CDR1 WSHSY, CDR2 SAAADI. The DNA for the CDR3 is TGCGCCAGCAAGAAGCGGGAGTTCCCAGATACGCAGTATTTT. Amino acids: CASKKREFPDTQYF.

The chain joins TRBV4-1 to TRBJ1-2, with D hard to call. Looked up from germline, CDR1 is MGHRA and CDR2 is YSYEKL. The CDR3 extends over 15 amino acids. V shed 4 bases and J shed 2 bases, with 14 bases lying between them. CDR3 DNA: TGCGCCAGCAGCCTCTCAAACCTCGGAAACTATGGCTACACCTTC. Its protein product is CASSLSNLGNYGYTF.

The gene calls are TRBV6-4 and TRBJ2-3; D is unresolved. The CDR3 has 17 residues. The germline CDR1 and CDR2 sequences are MRHNA and SNTAGT. Trimming stripped 7 bases from V and 1 base from J, with 21 bases between. The CDR3: CASTHSPAQAGTDTQYF. CDR3 in DNA: TGTGCCAGCACCCATAGCCCAGCCCAGGCAGGCACAGATACGCAGTATTTT.

Here the CDR3 reads CASSYEGGGYEQYF. The CDR3 nucleotides read TGTGCCAGCAGTTACGAAGGGGGCGGCTACGAGCAGTACTTC. The chain couples TRBV6-5 to TRBJ2-7; the match to TRBD1 covers 7 bases. CDR3 length: 14 amino acids. The V segment lost 2 bases and the J segment 3 bases; nucleotides outside the gene matches: 4. Germline V lookup: CDR1 MNHEY, CDR2 SVGAGI.

This chain uses TRBV18 with TRBJ1-5, with 7 positions matching TRBD1. The CDR3 runs 14 residues. V lost 5 bases, J lost 4 bases, and 5 bases stayed unmatched. Germline V gene data show CDR1 as KGHSH and CDR2 as LQKENI. DNA for the CDR3: TGTGCCAGCTCAACGGAGGGGGCGAATCAGCCCCAGCATTTT. Its protein product is CASSTEGANQPQHF.

This clone showed up just once. The chain's CDR3 is CASSAEWTSGRGWETQYF. The CDR3 nucleotides read TGTGCCAGCAGTGCAGAATGGACTAGCGGGAGAGGTTGGGAGACCCAGTACTTC. V is TRBV6-1 and J is TRBJ2-5; 13 positions match TRBD2. This CDR3 has 18 amino acids. Germline values: CDR1 MNHNS, CDR2 SASEGT. With 4 bases clipped from V and 5 bases from J, the junction kept 13 bases outside the gene matches.

The V and J genes are TRBV6-5 and TRBJ1-1, with D maybe TRBD1 (6 bases). The CDR3 spans 12 residues. Trimming cost V 7 bases and J 3 bases, with 9 bases left between them. The germline V gene has CDR1 MNHEY and CDR2 SVGAGI. CDR3 DNA sequence: TGTGCCAGCAAGGGGGGGTACACTGAAGCTTTCTTT. Translation: CASKGGYTEAFF.

The gene calls are TRBV7-3 and TRBJ2-3; the D gene could be TRBD1 or TRBD2 (5 bases each). Trimming left V 3 bases short and J 2 bases short, with 9 bases between. The CDR3 is made up of 14 amino acids. Germline CDR1 is SGHTA and CDR2 is FQGTGA. The DNA of the CDR3 is TGTGCCAGCAGCTTGAGGGGTACCACAGATACGCAGTATTTT. Encoded protein: CASSLRGTTDTQYF. Complete variable domain (other parts from reference TRBV7-3 and TRBJ2-3): GAGVSQTPSNKVTEKGKYVELRCDPISGHTALYWYRQSLGQGPEFLIYFQGTGAADDSGLPNDRFFAVRPEGSVSTLKIQRTERGDSAVYLCASSLRGTTDTQYFGPGTRLTVL.

The chain carries TRBV21-1 and TRBJ2-5; TRBD1 reflects the table's D call only, with no check against the DNA. TRBV21-1 is deemed a pseudogene. CDR3 length equals 16 residues. Here the CDR3 DNA reads TGTGCCAGCAGCAAAGTCGCGGGACAGACTAAGGAGACCCAGTACTTC. Translating gives CASSKVAGQTKETQYF.

V gene TRBV5-4 combines with J gene TRBJ2-5, with 8 bases matching TRBD2. Germline lookup yields CDR1 SGHNT and CDR2 YYREEE (reference sequence). This CDR3 spans 14 amino acids. The J segment lost 2 bases and the V segment lost 2 bases, leaving 2 bases of the junction unmatched. The CDR3 is CASSLASGQETQYF. CDR3 DNA sequence: TGTGCCAGCAGCTTAGCTAGCGGGCAAGAGACCCAGTACTTC.

V is TRBV12-3 or TRBV12-4 and J is TRBJ2-7; tentatively, D is TRBD1 or TRBD2 (5 bases each). V shed 6 bases and J shed 2 bases, with 11 bases lying between them. This CDR3 has 13 residues. CDR3 region: CASRRDGAYEQYF. DNA of the CDR3: TGTGCCAGCAGGAGGGACGGGGCCTACGAGCAGTACTTC.

The chain is built from TRBV4-1 and TRBJ2-5, with TRBD2 matching 7 bases. CDR3 length: 18 residues. Germline CDR1 is MGHRA and CDR2 is YSYEKL. The J segment lost 2 bases and the V segment lost 0 bases, leaving 12 bases of the junction unmatched. The CDR3 DNA reads as TGCGCCAGCAGCCAAGAGGGTTCAGCGGGATCGAGACAAGAGACCCAGTACTTC. Translation gives CASSQEGSAGSRQETQYF.

The CDR3 reads CASSPVMRTSYEQYF. The CDR3 DNA reads TGTGCCAGCTCACCGGTAATGCGGACCTCCTACGAGCAGTACTTC. This chain connects TRBV18 to TRBJ2-7; D gene uncertain. V was clipped by 3 bases and J by 0 bases, with 12 bases between them. The CDR3 has 15 amino acids. Germline loops: CDR1 KGHSH, CDR2 LQKENI.

This chain joins TRBV7-9 and TRBJ2-5, with TRBD2 matching over 9 bases. The germline V gene has CDR1 SEHNR and CDR2 FQNEAQ (reference sequence). The trim removed 5 bases at V and 5 bases at J, leaving 3 bases unmatched. The CDR3 contains 13 residues. The CDR3 here is CASSHTSGETQYF. The CDR3 DNA reads as TGTGCCAGCAGCCACACTAGCGGGGAGACCCAGTACTTC.

The V call is TRBV9, the J call TRBJ2-1, with 14 bases aligning to TRBD2. This CDR3 has 15 residues. Trimming at V came to 6 bases and at J to 9 bases, leaving 8 bases not matched to a gene. Germline CDR1 reads SGDLS; CDR2 reads YYNGEE. CDR3 loop: CASTRGTSGRREQFF. The CDR3 DNA is TGTGCCAGCACGCGCGGGACTAGCGGGAGACGTGAGCAGTTCTTC.

The chain joins TRBV28 to TRBJ2-1; maybe TRBD2 (6 bases). The CDR3 sequence is 13 residues long. Germline V lookup: CDR1 MDHEN, CDR2 SYDVKM. V dropped 6 bases and J dropped 6 bases, with 12 bases sitting between them. CDR3 nucleotide sequence: TGTGCCAGCAGGCGGGGTTTCGGCAATGAGCAGTTCTTC. Encoded protein: CASRRGFGNEQFF.

The chain couples TRBV29-1 to TRBJ1-1; maybe TRBD1 (5 bases). Trimming removed 2 bases at V and 4 bases at J, with 14 bases between. CDR3 size: 14 residues. Germline CDR1 and CDR2: SQVTM and ANQGSEA. The CDR3 DNA reads TGCAGCGTTGAATCTGGGGGGTCGAGCACTGAAGCTTTCTTT. Its translation: CSVESGGSSTEAFF.

The chain links TRBV6-5 to TRBJ2-7; no clear D. CDR1 is MNHEY, CDR2 SVGAGI, per germline. V dropped 4 bases and J dropped 2 bases, with 18 bases sitting between them. This CDR3 has 16 residues. The CDR3 loop is CASSSYHRTATYEQYF. The DNA for the CDR3 is TGTGCCAGCAGTTCGTATCATAGGACGGCCACCTACGAGCAGTACTTC.

The chain joins TRBV7-2 to TRBJ2-3, with 13 positions matching TRBD2. Trimming took 4 bases from V and 4 from J; bases not matched to a gene: 11. CDR1 is SGHTA and CDR2 is FQGNSA in the germline V gene. There are 18 residues in the CDR3. This CDR3 reads CASSSTNGLAGAPDTQYF. CDR3 bases: TGTGCCAGCAGCTCGACCAACGGACTAGCGGGGGCCCCAGATACGCAGTATTTT.

This chain links TRBV5-4 with TRBJ2-1; 12 bases match TRBD2. V was pared by 9 bases and J by 0 bases, with 16 bases of the junction left unmatched. Germline V gives CDR1 SGHNT, CDR2 YYREEE (reference sequence). This CDR3 has 19 residues. CDR3 in amino acids: CAIPSGRARNPNSYNEQFF. CDR3 DNA: TGTGCCATCCCTAGCGGGAGGGCCCGTAACCCAAACTCCTACAATGAGCAGTTCTTC. Combining the CDR3 with reference TRBV5-4 and TRBJ2-1 gives the whole variable domain ETGVTQSPTHLIKTRGQQVTLRCSSQSGHNTVSWYQQALGQGPQFIFQYYREEENGRGNFPPRFSGLQFPNYSSELNVNALELDDSALYLCAIPSGRARNPNSYNEQFFGPGTRLTVL.

Only one count was recorded for this clone. V gene TRBV5-1 combines with J gene TRBJ1-6; D is perhaps TRBD1 (5 bases). Trimming took off 3 bases at V and 0 bases at J, with 13 bases between the two ends. In germline, CDR1 is SGHRS, CDR2 YFSETQ. This CDR3 has 17 residues. CDR3 DNA sequence: TGCGCCAGCAGCTGGGGACGGCAAAGCTCCTATAATTCACCCCTCCACTTT. Protein product: CASSWGRQSSYNSPLHF.

Comment on this clone: One junction end does not reproduce the germline sequence, and a read error may be involved. The J gene is TRBJ1-3, the V gene TRBV19; D is possibly TRBD1 (5 bases). This CDR3 has 14 residues. From germline, CDR1 is LNHDA and CDR2 SQIVND (reference sequence). CDR3 amino acids: CASRLGTAESLANF. The CDR3 DNA reads TGTGCCAGTAGACTAGGGACGGCGGAATCCTTGGCAAATTTT.

The chain is built from TRBV7-3 and TRBJ2-2; D tentatively reads TRBD1 or TRBD2 (5 bases each). Trimming shortened V by 4 bases and J by 2 bases, and 8 bases separated the two germline ends. This CDR3 region has 14 residues. Germline V gene lookup returns CDR1 SGHTA and CDR2 FQGTGA. CDR3 amino acids: CASSSGPNTGELFF. The CDR3 nucleotides read TGTGCCAGCAGCTCGGGACCTAACACCGGGGAGCTGTTTTTT.

The genes are TRBV5-5 and TRBJ1-3, with D unclear. The CDR3 sequence is 16 residues long. The V end was cut by 6 bases, the J end by 0 bases, with 16 bases between. CDR1 SGHKS and CDR2 YYEKEE come from the germline V gene (reference sequence). For the CDR3, the DNA is TGTGCCAGCACCACCCGAGGTTTGGGCTCTGGAAACACCATATATTTT. It yields the protein CASTTRGLGSGNTIYF.

The rearrangement joins TRBV9 to TRBJ2-7; 11 bases fit TRBD2. The V and J ends lost 0 bases and 4 bases, in that order; junction bases with no gene match: 3. This CDR3 contains 15 residues. Per germline, CDR1 SGDLS and CDR2 YYNGEE. CDR3 DNA sequence: TGTGCCAGCAGCGTAGATAGCGGGGGGGTATACGAGCAGTACTTC. It is translated as CASSVDSGGVYEQYF.